These 27 T cell receptor beta chains originate from one sample sequenced in a study of blood T cell repertoires in COVID-19. Data came from immunoSEQ multiplex PCR; TCRdb stores just in-frame clones and leaves some out. The sample has under 300,000 clones, 86% seen once. Sequenced sample: peripheral blood. The source is a woman in her 70s with COVID-19, enrolled during active disease.

The CDR3 is CASSITGGSTGELFF. DNA for the CDR3: TGTGCCAGCAGCATTACAGGGGGATCAACCGGGGAGCTGTTTTTT. The chain couples TRBV9 to TRBJ2-2, with TRBD1 matching 8 bases. CDR1 and CDR2 from the germline V gene are SGDLS and YYNGEE. The V and J ends lost 4 bases and 5 bases, in that order; junction bases with no gene match: 7. The CDR3 extends over 15 amino acids.

CDR3 bases: TGTGCCAGCAGCCAAGGGGTTACAGGGAATCACGAGCAGTACTTC. Amino acid sequence: CASSQGVTGNHEQYF. The chain combines TRBV3-1 (or the pseudogene TRBV3-2) with TRBJ2-7, with D possibly being TRBD1 (6 bases). V was pared by 1 base and J by 5 bases, with 15 bases between. The germline V gene has CDR1 LGHDT and CDR2 YNNKEL (reference sequence). There are 15 residues in the CDR3.

This clone has only a few counts. J is TRBJ2-6 and V is TRBV19, with D tentatively TRBD1 (5 bases). From germline, CDR1 is LNHDA and CDR2 SQIVND (reference sequence). The CDR3 covers 16 residues. Trimming pared 5 bases from V and 2 bases from J, leaving 13 bases between. The CDR3 region has the DNA TGTGCCAGTAGTGCCCGGACAAGTACTGGGGCCAACGTCCTGACTTTC. Its translation: CASSARTSTGANVLTF. Supplemented by reference TRBV19 and TRBJ2-6, the full variable domain reads DGGITQSPKYLFRKEGQNVTLSCEQNLNHDAMYWYRQDPGQGLRLIYYSQIVNDFQKGDIAEGYSVSREKKESFPLTVTSAQKNPTAFYLCASSARTSTGANVLTFGAGSRLTVL.

This clone is deemed medium-sized (0.01 to 0.1%). This CDR3 reads CASSLSEVSNQPQHF. The CDR3 coding sequence is TGTGCCAGCAGTTTATCTGAGGTTAGCAATCAGCCCCAGCATTTT. The chain employs TRBV28 and TRBJ1-5, with no clear D. Trimming shortened V by 1 base and J by 0 bases, and 7 bases separated the two germline ends. The CDR3 runs to 15 residues. Germline V gene data show CDR1 as MDHEN and CDR2 as SYDVKM.

V is TRBV11-2 and J is TRBJ1-1; 12 bases line up with TRBD1. This CDR3 contains 15 residues. V was clipped by 4 bases and J by 6 bases; unmatched bases: 6. Germline loops: CDR1 SGHAT, CDR2 FQNNGV. The CDR3 coding sequence is TGTGCCAGCAGCTCCCCGGGACAGGGGGCGTCTGAAGCTTTCTTT. This codes for CASSSPGQGASEAFF.

The chain couples TRBV4-1 to TRBJ2-5; TRBD2 agrees at 8 bases. Germline-derived CDR1 and CDR2 are MGHRA and YSYEKL. V lost 0 bases to trimming and J lost 5 bases; unmatched junction nucleotides: 8. CDR3 length: 16 amino acids. The CDR3 coding sequence is TGCGCCAGCAGCCAAGAGTGGACGGGGGGGAGGGAGACCCAGTACTTC. Translation gives CASSQEWTGGRETQYF.

The chain recombines TRBV5-6 with TRBJ1-1; possibly TRBD1 for D (6 bases). Trimming pared 3 bases from V and 3 bases from J, leaving 15 bases between. Germline V gene lookup returns CDR1 SGHDT and CDR2 YYEEEE. CDR3 length equals 15 residues. The DNA for the CDR3 is TGTGCCAGCAGCTCGGTGACAGGAGTAGACACTGAAGCTTTCTTT. Translated: CASSSVTGVDTEAFF.

The CDR3 loop is CASSPLGSYNEQFF. In nucleotides, the CDR3 is TGTGCCAGCAGCCCATTGGGCAGTTACAATGAGCAGTTCTTC. V and J are TRBV6-5 and TRBJ2-1, with no clear D. This CDR3 has 14 amino acids. Trimming removed 6 bases at V and 4 bases at J, with 13 bases between. Germline V gives CDR1 MNHEY, CDR2 SVGAGI.

The CDR3 sequence: CASSVDFSGGSSYNEQFF. DNA for the CDR3: TGTGCCAGCAGCGTAGATTTTAGCGGGGGGAGCTCCTACAATGAGCAGTTCTTC. This chain links TRBV9 with TRBJ2-1, with TRBD2 matching 10 bases. Germline CDR1 and CDR2: SGDLS and YYNGEE. The CDR3 covers 18 residues. J was trimmed by 0 bases and V by 0 bases; bases with no gene match: 6.

V usage is TRBV4-3 and J usage is TRBJ2-2; D is unclear. Germline V lookup: CDR1 LGHNA, CDR2 YSLEER. V was pared by 2 bases and J by 4 bases, with 17 bases between. The length of the CDR3 is 17 residues. The CDR3 is CASSQSVSLTVTGELFF. The CDR3 DNA follows: TGCGCCAGCAGCCAAAGTGTTTCTCTAACAGTCACCGGGGAGCTGTTTTTT.

This clone was detected once. This chain joins TRBV13 and TRBJ1-1, with D hard to call. The V gene's germline CDR1 is PRHDT and CDR2 FYEKMQ (reference sequence). This CDR3 is 14 amino acids long. V lost 6 bases, J lost 0 bases, and 11 bases lay in between. This CDR3 is CASRQQNLNTEAFF. In nucleotides, the CDR3 is TGTGCCAGCAGGCAACAGAATCTGAACACTGAAGCTTTCTTT.

The chain is built from TRBV7-7 and TRBJ2-5; TRBD1 might be the D (5 bases). The CDR3 spans 13 residues. V lost 1 base and J lost 2, with 5 bases in between. The germline gives CDR1 SSHAT, CDR2 FNYEAQ (reference sequence). Written as DNA, the CDR3 is TGTGCCAGCAGCTTAGACAGGCAAGAGACCCAGTACTTC. The encoded protein is CASSLDRQETQYF.

V is TRBV24-1 and J is TRBJ2-3; TRBD2 matches 9 bases. CDR1 and CDR2 from the germline V gene are KGHDR and SFDVKD. The CDR3 is 18 residues long. V lost 0 bases, J lost 4 bases, and 10 bases stayed unmatched. DNA for the CDR3: TGTGCCACCAGTGATTTGCCCTCCGCGGGGGGGCCCGCAGATACGCAGTATTTT. This translates into CATSDLPSAGGPADTQYF.

This rearrangement joins TRBV5-6 to TRBJ2-1; D uncertain. Germline-derived CDR1 and CDR2 are SGHDT and YYEEEE. The CDR3 is made up of 11 amino acids. The ends were cut back, 2 bases at V and 6 bases at J, with 3 bases in the middle. The CDR3 DNA is TGTGCCAGCAGCTTCCGCAATGAGCAGTTCTTC. This sequence encodes CASSFRNEQFF. Based on the CDR3 plus reference TRBV5-6 and TRBJ2-1, the full variable domain is DAGVTQSPTHLIKTRGQQVTLRCSPKSGHDTVSWYQQALGQGPQFIFQYYEEEERQRGNFPDRFSGHQFPNYSSELNVNALLLGDSALYLCASSFRNEQFFGPGTRLTVL.

This sequence joins TRBV5-1 and TRBJ1-1, with no clear D. Trimming pared 4 bases from V and 1 base from J, leaving 8 bases between. The CDR3 is made up of 13 amino acids. Per the germline V gene, CDR1 is SGHRS and CDR2 is YFSETQ. CDR3 sequence: CASSTRGNTEAFF. The CDR3 DNA follows: TGCGCCAGCAGCACTCGAGGGAACACTGAAGCTTTCTTT.

This clone was found a few times. This rearrangement joins TRBV5-4 to TRBJ2-5; D is uncertain. The CDR3 has 13 residues. From germline, CDR1 is SGHNT and CDR2 YYREEE (reference sequence). With 0 bases removed from V and 2 bases from J, the gap between germline ends came to 5 bases. CDR3 nucleotide sequence: TGTGCCAGCAGCTTGGACTATCAAGAGACCCAGTACTTC. Translated: CASSLDYQETQYF.

The V gene is TRBV12-3 or TRBV12-4, the J gene TRBJ1-4, with D unresolved. The CDR3 runs to 13 residues. V was pared by 8 bases and J by 7 bases, with 14 bases between. The CDR3 nucleotides are TGTGCCAGCCGACGCGGGGTCATTGAAAAACTGTTTTTT. This translates into CASRRGVIEKLFF.

The V call is TRBV27, the J call TRBJ1-2; a weak D match, TRBD1 (5 bases). V was shortened by 5 bases and J by 7 bases, with 11 bases between the two germline ends. CDR1 MNHEY and CDR2 SMNVEV come from the germline V gene (reference sequence). The CDR3 spans 12 residues. CDR3 protein: CASSRTGVGYTF. The DNA of the CDR3 is TGTGCCAGCAGTCGAACGGGGGTTGGCTACACCTTC.

The chain links TRBV7-2 to TRBJ2-5; tentatively, D is TRBD2 (6 bases). The ends were cut back, 5 bases at V and 5 bases at J, with 15 bases in the middle. This CDR3 comprises 14 residues. Germline CDR1 reads SGHTA; CDR2 reads FQGNSA. CDR3 in DNA: TGTGCCAGCAGCCTTAGCGGCTCCGGGGAGACCCAGTACTTC. Translating it yields CASSLSGSGETQYF.

V usage is TRBV6-5 and J usage is TRBJ1-1; 8 positions match TRBD1. Looked up from germline, CDR1 is MNHEY and CDR2 is SVGAGI. The CDR3 is 15 amino acids. V shed 0 bases and J 5 bases; nucleotides not matched to a gene: 5. The CDR3 loop reads CASSYSDRAWTEAFF. The CDR3 region has the DNA TGTGCCAGCAGTTACTCGGACAGGGCTTGGACTGAAGCTTTCTTT.

The rearrangement joins TRBV7-2 to TRBJ1-2, with TRBD1 identical over 8 bases. Germline values: CDR1 SGHTA, CDR2 FQGNSA. The J segment lost 5 bases and the V segment lost 1 base, leaving 6 bases of the junction unmatched. CDR3 length: 15 amino acids. This CDR3 reads CASSLGTGNTYGYTF. In nucleotides, the CDR3 is TGTGCCAGCAGCTTAGGGACAGGGAACACTTATGGCTACACCTTC.

The chain links TRBV7-9 to TRBJ2-7; weak D call: TRBD2 (6 bases). The V end was cut by 1 base, the J end by 5 bases, with 15 bases between. The CDR3 consists of 15 residues. Germline V gene data show CDR1 as SEHNR and CDR2 as FQNEAQ (reference sequence). CDR3 nucleotides: TGTGCCAGCAGCTTAGGAGGGACTGGAAAAGACGAGCAGTACTTC. Its protein product is CASSLGGTGKDEQYF. The variable domain in full, completed from reference TRBV7-9 and TRBJ2-7, reads DTGVSQNPRHKITKRGQNVTFRCDPISEHNRLYWYRQTLGQGPEFLTYFQNEAQLEKSRLLSDRFSAERPKGSFSTLEIQRTEQGDSAMYLCASSLGGTGKDEQYFGPGTRLTVT.

The rearrangement links TRBV19 to TRBJ1-2; 9 bases align to TRBD1. This CDR3 comprises 14 residues. CDR1 LNHDA and CDR2 SQIVND come from the germline V gene (reference sequence). The V segment lost 7 bases and the J segment 4 bases; nucleotides outside the gene matches: 7. The CDR3 region is CASNSDRGGYGYTF. The CDR3 DNA sequence: TGTGCCAGTAATTCGGACAGGGGTGGCTATGGCTACACCTTC.

V is TRBV7-2 and J is TRBJ1-1; no definite D call. The length of the CDR3 is 15 residues. The germline CDR1 and CDR2 sequences are SGHTA and FQGNSA. V lost 1 base and J lost 4, with 13 bases in between. CDR3 residues: CASSLGSGKSTEAFF. CDR3 bases: TGTGCCAGCAGCTTAGGATCAGGCAAGAGCACTGAAGCTTTCTTT.

The chain combines TRBV27 with TRBJ2-7, with 9 bases lining up with TRBD2. The CDR3 sequence is 15 residues long. Germline V CDR1 and CDR2: MNHEY, SMNVEV (reference sequence). V lost 2 bases to trimming and J lost 2 bases; unmatched junction nucleotides: 4. In DNA form, the CDR3 reads TGTGCCAGCAGTTTAAAGGGCGGGGGGGCCTACGAGCAGTACTTC. Its translation is CASSLKGGGAYEQYF.

The DNA for the CDR3 is TGTGCCAGCAGCAAAGGACAGGGTGCAACTAATGAAAAACTGTTTTTT. Its protein is CASSKGQGATNEKLFF. The chain is built from TRBV21-1 and TRBJ1-4; the D call TRBD1 from the table was never checked on the DNA. TRBV21-1 is an annotated pseudogene. This CDR3 contains 16 residues.

In the case of this clone: A junction end diverges from the germline sequence, so it may reflect a read error. The CDR3 sequence is CASSLTGEDQPF. DNA for the CDR3: TGTGCCAGCTCACTTACAGGGGAGGACCAACCTTTC. The chain has TRBV18 and TRBJ2-7, with a possible D match to TRBD1 (7 bases). The CDR3 loop spans 12 amino acids. CDR1 is KGHSH and CDR2 is LQKENI in the germline V gene.